This entry describes one TCR beta chain. Antigen unknown. This sample was taken from a study of T cells in Graves' hyperthyroidism and ophthalmopathy. Amplification yielded TCR beta CDR3 regions, with RNA transcripts as the source. RT-PCR in the first round (using the HTBI primer set) targeted the TCR CDR3. One entry per CDR3 protein results from TCRdb running MiXCR on the multiplex PCR reads. Of approximately 590,000 distinct CDR3 sequences listed, 40% to 55% are singletons. The CDR3 contains 14 residues. Trimming took off 5 bases at V and 3 bases at J, with 13 bases between the two ends. CDR1 is MNHNY and CDR2 is SVGAGI in the germline V gene (reference sequence). The study's findings and limits: Most thyroid clonotypes that were expanded above 0.001 also turned up in blood.

Criteria for exclusion of patients were uncontrolled infection, other autoimmune disease, pregnancy or lactation. Used for diagnoses were clinical symptoms, serum thyroxine and TRAb, thyroid ultrasound and orbital computed tomography. The material sequenced was peripheral blood or thyroid tissue (not recorded which). The chain combines TRBV6-6 with TRBJ1-2; a weak D match, TRBD1 (5 bases). The sequence came from a woman aged 18-29 years with Graves' hyperthyroidism. The CDR3 protein is CASSPYSGDYGYTF. As DNA, the CDR3 is TGTGCCAGCAGTCCATATTCGGGGGACTATGGCTACACCTTC.